Shown below are 20 T cell receptor beta chains from a single sample sequenced in a study of human T cells and chemical hapten exposure. As to time point: pre-sensitization, week 0. Treatment denoted: therapeutic diphenylcyclopropenone sensitization with weekly scalp DPC. TCRdb itself ran the RACE reads through MiXCR, one entry per CDR3 protein. In the table there are over 300,000 distinct CDR3 sequences, roughly 5.3% of which are singletons. Material: whole blood, obtained in connection with sensitization to the hapten diphenylcyclopropenone (DPC). The receptor source for this set is a woman aged 45-60 years with alopecia areata. Some clones in this sample may be carry-over from other donors' samples.

This clonotype occurred a few times. The rearrangement links TRBV11-2 to TRBJ2-7; D call uncertain. Trimming removed 8 bases at V and 3 bases at J, with 11 bases between. CDR1 and CDR2 (germline): SGHAT, FQNNGV. The CDR3 is made up of 12 amino acids. CDR3 coding DNA: TGTGCCAGCGGCTCCGACGGCTACGAGCAGTACTTC. Its translation: CASGSDGYEQYF.

This clonotype came up many times. V and J are TRBV25-1 and TRBJ2-7; 7 positions match TRBD1. The CDR3 spans 14 residues. Germline V lookup: CDR1 MGHDK, CDR2 SYGVNS. J was trimmed by 5 bases and V by 5 bases; bases with no gene match: 9. Here the CDR3 reads CASSPLDRSDEQYF. For the CDR3, the DNA is TGTGCCAGCAGTCCCCTGGACAGGTCCGACGAGCAGTACTTC.

Comment on this clonotype: A much bigger clone sits one base away, suggesting this may be a read error. The V call is TRBV20-1, the J call TRBJ2-3; 11 nucleotides agree with TRBD2. This CDR3 is 17 amino acids long. Germline CDR1 DFQATT, CDR2 SNEGSKA (reference sequence). CDR3 residues: CSARWLRLAGTTDPQYF. The CDR3 region has the DNA TGCAGTGCTAGATGGCTGCGACTAGCGGGGACCACAGATCCGCAGTATTTT.

This clonotype was detected ten times or more. The chain carries TRBV7-3 and TRBJ1-1; 8 bases fit TRBD1. The junction had 4 bases not matched to a gene; V was cut back by 4 bases and J by 3 bases. The V gene's germline CDR1 is SGHTA and CDR2 FQGTGA. The CDR3 covers 14 residues. CDR3 nucleotides: TGTGCCAGCAGCTCGACAGGGGAGTACACTGAAGCTTTCTTT. This codes for CASSSTGEYTEAFF.

This clonotype was seen at least ten times. The V and J genes are TRBV29-1 and TRBJ2-1; D gene ambiguous. Per germline, CDR1 SQVTM and CDR2 ANQGSEA. The CDR3 contains 14 residues. V lost 5 bases to trimming and J lost 0 bases, with 11 bases between them. The CDR3 loop reads CSVKATHSYNEQFF. CDR3 coding DNA: TGCAGCGTTAAAGCCACCCACTCCTACAATGAGCAGTTCTTC.

In this sample, this clonotype turned up many times. The rearrangement links TRBV20-1 to TRBJ2-7, with D tentatively TRBD2 (6 bases). CDR1 is DFQATT and CDR2 is SNEGSKA in the germline V gene (reference sequence). Trimming cost V 3 bases and J 1 base, with 22 bases left between them. The CDR3 sequence is 17 residues long. CDR3 sequence: CSASRGSGIFSSYEQYF. The CDR3 DNA sequence: TGCAGTGCTAGTAGGGGTAGCGGAATCTTCTCTTCCTACGAGCAGTACTTC.

This clonotype has ten or more counts. A junction end diverges from the germline sequence, so it may reflect a read error. V usage is TRBV6-8 and J usage is TRBJ1-2; D is possibly TRBD1 (5 bases). The CDR3 has 16 amino acids. Germline assignment: CDR1 MNHGY and CDR2 SAAAGT. The CDR3 nucleotides are TGTGCCAGCAGCTCCTACCAGGGACGGGAAAACTGTGGCTACACCTTC. Translation gives CASSSYQGRENCGYTF.

The chain links TRBV3-1 to TRBJ2-2; TRBD1 might be the D (6 bases). CDR1 and CDR2 from the germline V gene are LGHDT and YNNKEL (reference sequence). There are 17 residues in the CDR3. V was trimmed by 0 bases and J by 4 bases, leaving 15 bases between them. The CDR3 sequence: CASSQDLTGSGTGELFF. DNA of the CDR3: TGTGCCAGCAGCCAAGATCTTACAGGGTCCGGCACCGGGGAGCTGTTTTTT. The full variable domain, completed using reference TRBV3-1 and TRBJ2-2, is DTAVSQTPKYLVTQMGNDKSIKCEQNLGHDTMYWYKQDSKKFLKIMFSYNNKELIINETVPNRFSPKSPDKAHLNLHINSLELGDSAVYFCASSQDLTGSGTGELFFGEGSRLTVL.

This clonotype was recorded at least ten times. The chain carries TRBV11-2 and TRBJ2-2, with 8 bases lining up with TRBD2. The CDR3 spans 16 residues. J gave up 7 bases and V 2 bases, and 9 bases lay outside the gene matches. The germline gives CDR1 SGHAT, CDR2 FQNNGV. Here the CDR3 reads CASSLSGRVYGGELFF. CDR3 sequence (DNA): TGTGCCAGCAGCTTAAGCGGGAGAGTCTACGGCGGGGAGCTGTTTTTT. The variable domain in full, completed from reference TRBV11-2 and TRBJ2-2, reads EAGVAQSPRYKIIEKRQSVAFWCNPISGHATLYWYQQILGQGPKLLIQFQNNGVVDDSQLPKDRFSAERLKGVDSTLKIQPAKLEDSAVYLCASSLSGRVYGGELFFGEGSRLTVL.

This clonotype has a count of ten or more. This chain connects TRBV6-5 to TRBJ2-3, with D unresolved. Trimming pared 5 bases from V and 5 bases from J, leaving 14 bases between. The CDR3 runs to 14 residues. Germline V gives CDR1 MNHEY, CDR2 SVGAGI. CDR3 region: CASSLGFLGDTQYF. CDR3 sequence (DNA): TGTGCCAGCAGTCTCGGGTTCCTAGGAGATACGCAGTATTTT.

This clonotype showed up just a few times. The chain is built from TRBV29-1 and TRBJ2-3; 9 nucleotides align to TRBD1. J gave up 1 base and V 5 bases, and 4 bases lay outside the gene matches. There are 14 residues in the CDR3. Germline-derived CDR1 and CDR2 are SQVTM and ANQGSEA. The CDR3 loop is CSVTGQGGTDTQYF. CDR3 coding DNA: TGCAGCGTTACGGGACAGGGTGGCACAGATACGCAGTATTTT.

This clonotype was counted at least ten times. This chain links TRBV6-6 with TRBJ1-2; a weak D match, TRBD1 (6 bases). From germline, CDR1 is MNHNY and CDR2 SVGAGI (reference sequence). Between the trimmed V and J ends, which lost 5 bases and 3 bases, there was a span of 10 bases. The CDR3 runs to 13 residues. CDR3 amino acids: CASSGGGDYGYTF. The CDR3 nucleotides are TGTGCCAGCAGTGGCGGGGGCGACTATGGCTACACCTTC.

The sample holds many counts of this clonotype. This rearrangement joins TRBV24-1 to TRBJ2-4; possibly TRBD1 for D (6 bases). CDR3 length: 19 residues. Trimming stripped 1 base from V and 3 bases from J, with 21 bases between. Germline loops: CDR1 KGHDR, CDR2 SFDVKD. The CDR3 nucleotides read TGTGCCACCAGTGATTTCCTCCGGACAGCCGGGCCGTGCAAAAACATTCAGTACTTC. This translates into CATSDFLRTAGPCKNIQYF.

This clonotype was picked up a small number of times. The gene calls are TRBV7-9 and TRBJ2-3, with D perhaps assigned TRBD1 or TRBD2 (5 bases each). Germline assignment: CDR1 SEHNR and CDR2 FQNEAQ (reference sequence). This CDR3 has 15 residues. The V and J ends lost 7 bases and 0 bases respectively, with 14 bases between them. CDR3 amino acids: CASTPGTPSTDTQYF. The CDR3 DNA is TGTGCCAGCACCCCAGGGACCCCTAGCACAGATACGCAGTATTTT.

This clonotype showed up just a few times. Germline and junction disagree at one end, which may indicate a read error. This chain joins TRBV7-9 and TRBJ1-4, with a tentative D call TRBD1 (5 bases). This CDR3 spans 15 amino acids. The germline gives CDR1 SEHNR, CDR2 FQNEAQ (reference sequence). CDR3 bases: TGTGCCAGCAGCTTAACGGGACCGATTAATGAAAACCTGTTTTTT. Amino acids: CASSLTGPINENLFF.

This chain joins TRBV7-6 and TRBJ2-3; 9 bases line up with TRBD1. The junction had 8 bases not matched to a gene; V was cut back by 5 bases and J by 5 bases. CDR3 length equals 15 residues. Germline CDR1 SGHVS, CDR2 FNYEAQ. CDR3 region: CASSPQDRGGDTQYF. In DNA form, the CDR3 reads TGTGCCAGCAGCCCGCAGGACAGGGGCGGAGATACGCAGTATTTT.

The table lists this clonotype with a few counts. This chain uses TRBV24-1 with TRBJ2-3, with TRBD2 matching over 12 bases. Trimming cost V 5 bases and J 4 bases; bases outside gene matches: 6. This CDR3 comprises 16 residues. In germline, CDR1 is KGHDR, CDR2 SFDVKD. As DNA, the CDR3 is TGTGCCACCAGTGGGACTAGCGGGGTTATCTCAGATACGCAGTATTTT. This codes for CATSGTSGVISDTQYF.

This clonotype was counted only a few times. This rearrangement joins TRBV27 to TRBJ1-2; TRBD1 is a possible D gene (6 bases). Germline V gene sequence: CDR1 MNHEY, CDR2 SMNVEV (reference sequence). CDR3 size: 14 residues. Between the trimmed V and J ends, which lost 2 bases and 2 bases, there was a span of 9 bases. The CDR3 loop is CASSLRGANYGYTF. The CDR3 nucleotides read TGTGCCAGCAGTTTAAGGGGGGCGAACTATGGCTACACCTTC.

This clonotype was seen ten or more times. The V call is TRBV7-8, the J call TRBJ2-7; D is unclear. The CDR3 is 15 amino acids. V lost 5 bases and J 0 bases, leaving 14 bases between the germline ends. Germline V gives CDR1 SGHVS, CDR2 FQNEAQ. CDR3 in amino acids: CASSLSASASYEQYF. The CDR3 coding sequence is TGTGCCAGCAGCCTGTCCGCCTCGGCCTCCTACGAGCAGTACTTC. Based on the CDR3 plus reference TRBV7-8 and TRBJ2-7, the full variable domain is GAGVSQSPRYKVAKRGQDVALRCDPISGHVSLFWYQQALGQGPEFLTYFQNEAQLDKSGLPSDRFFAERPEGSVSTLKIQRTQQEDSAVYLCASSLSASASYEQYFGPGTRLTVT.

At least ten counts were recorded for this clonotype. V usage is TRBV7-9 and J usage is TRBJ2-4; possible D gene TRBD2, 5 bases. This CDR3 region has 15 residues. In germline, CDR1 is SEHNR, CDR2 FQNEAQ (reference sequence). Deletions cut 6 bases from V and 2 bases from J, with 14 bases between. The DNA of the CDR3 is TGTGCCAGCAGTCTCCGTAGCGCCTCCAAAAACATTCAGTACTTC. As protein: CASSLRSASKNIQYF.